The T cell receptor beta chain under discussion was sequenced for a study of blood T cell repertoires in COVID-19. Study-level background: The origin of the acute and convalescent COVID-19 samples was the United States, Italy and Spain.

The protocol was immunoSEQ multiplex PCR, while the TCRdb copy is restricted to in-frame clones and leaves out a portion. The data contain about 180,000 clones, approximately 87% of them singletons. V was pared by 5 bases and J by 7 bases, with 24 bases between. CDR1 is SGHAT, CDR2 FQNNGV, per germline. The CDR3 sequence is 16 residues long. The clonotype originates from a woman between 70 and 85 years old with COVID-19, enrolled during active disease. The chain combines TRBV11-2 with TRBJ2-7, with D perhaps TRBD1 (6 bases). The specimen sequenced was peripheral blood. CDR3 sequence reads: CASSDYREPELGEQYF. CDR3 bases: TGTGCCAGCAGCGACTACAGGGAACCCGAATTGGGGGAGCAGTACTTC.